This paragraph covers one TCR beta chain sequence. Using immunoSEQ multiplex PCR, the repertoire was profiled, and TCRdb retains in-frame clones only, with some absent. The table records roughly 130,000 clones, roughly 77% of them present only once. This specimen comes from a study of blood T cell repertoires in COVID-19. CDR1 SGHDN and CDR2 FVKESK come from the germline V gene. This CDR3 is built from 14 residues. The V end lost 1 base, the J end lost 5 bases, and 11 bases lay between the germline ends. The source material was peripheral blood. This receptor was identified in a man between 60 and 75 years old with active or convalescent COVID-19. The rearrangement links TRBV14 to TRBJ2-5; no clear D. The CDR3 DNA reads TGTGCCAGCAGCCAAGTCAGGATCAGGGAGACCCAGTACTTC. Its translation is CASSQVRIRETQYF.